The rows below give T cell receptor beta chains drawn from one sample of a study of molecular identifiers for immune sequencing clone quantification. TCRdb independently ran MiXCR on the PCR reads; one entry per CDR3 protein. Of 550,000 to 750,000 distinct CDR3 sequences listed, about 20% are singletons. The material sequenced was naive CD8+ T cells from blood, with Jurkat cell RNA spiked in. These receptors came from a human donor in good health. Some libraries in this study had Jurkat cell RNA spiked in. Each CDR3 is given with its conserved first and last residue. A D gene is named only where the DNA matches it firmly. Clone size is not always given. Where it is, it says once, few, many or a class for expanded clones.

clone size: many
J gene: TRBJ1-1
V gene: TRBV4-3
D gene: NA
CDR3 protein: CASSQGIGLTNTEAFF
CDR3 DNA: TGCGCCAGCAGCCAAGGGATAGGGCTCACGAACACTGAAGCTTTCTTT

clone size: few
J gene: TRBJ2-2
V gene: TRBV6-2/TRBV6-3
D gene: NA
CDR3 protein: CASTKTTSGIGELFF
CDR3 DNA: TGTGCCAGCACCAAGACTACTTCAGGGATCGGGGAGCTGTTTTTT

clone size: few
J gene: TRBJ2-2
V gene: TRBV30
D gene: NA
CDR3 protein: CAWSPLKDTGELFF
CDR3 DNA: TGTGCCTGGAGTCCCTTGAAGGACACCGGGGAGCTGTTTTTT

clone size: NA
J gene: TRBJ2-5
V gene: TRBV2
D gene: NA
CDR3 protein: CASTRLSETQYF
CDR3 DNA: TGTGCCAGCACGAGACTATCGGAGACCCAGTACTTC

clone size: many
J gene: TRBJ2-2
V gene: TRBV6-5
D gene: NA
CDR3 protein: CASSYARANTGELFF
CDR3 DNA: TGTGCCAGCAGTTACGCCAGGGCGAACACCGGGGAGCTGTTTTTT

clone size: NA
J gene: TRBJ1-3
V gene: TRBV20-1
D gene: NA
CDR3 protein: CSAWTLDGNTIYF
CDR3 DNA: TGCAGTGCCTGGACACTCGATGGAAACACCATATATTTT

clone size: many
J gene: TRBJ1-2
V gene: TRBV6-5
D gene: NA
CDR3 protein: CASSNPLTVANYGYTF
CDR3 DNA: TGTGCCAGCAGTAACCCACTGACCGTAGCTAACTATGGCTACACCTTC

clone size: NA
J gene: TRBJ1-1
V gene: TRBV27
D gene: TRBD1
CDR3 protein: CASSDGTGQNTEAFF
CDR3 DNA: TGTGCCAGCAGTGATGGGACAGGCCAGAACACTGAAGCTTTCTTT

clone size: few
J gene: TRBJ2-1
V gene: TRBV30
D gene: NA
CDR3 protein: CAWTLTSYNEQFF
CDR3 DNA: TGTGCCTGGACACTGACTAGCTACAATGAGCAGTTCTTC

clone size: many
J gene: TRBJ2-1
V gene: TRBV7-2
D gene: NA
CDR3 protein: CASSFGEFDEQFF
CDR3 DNA: TGTGCCAGCAGCTTTGGAGAGTTCGATGAGCAGTTCTTC

clone size: many
J gene: TRBJ1-2
V gene: TRBV10-2
D gene: NA
CDR3 protein: CASSRGADGYTF
CDR3 DNA: TGCGCCAGCAGTCGAGGTGCGGATGGCTACACCTTC

clone size: many
J gene: TRBJ2-3
V gene: TRBV12-3/TRBV12-4
D gene: NA
CDR3 protein: CASSPLSSSTDTQYF
CDR3 DNA: TGTGCCAGCAGTCCACTCAGTTCTAGCACAGATACGCAGTATTTT

clone size: NA
J gene: TRBJ1-1
V gene: TRBV20-1
D gene: TRBD1
CDR3 protein: CSAPNRGTMSIGTEAFF
CDR3 DNA: TGCAGTGCCCCAAACAGGGGTACCATGAGTATCGGCACTGAAGCTTTCTTT

clone size: many
J gene: TRBJ2-6
V gene: TRBV10-3
D gene: NA
CDR3 protein: CAISASSGANVLTF
CDR3 DNA: TGTGCCATCAGTGCCAGCTCTGGGGCCAACGTCCTGACTTTC

clone size: many
J gene: TRBJ1-1
V gene: TRBV4-1
D gene: TRBD1
CDR3 protein: CASSQGPDRGNPEAFF
CDR3 DNA: TGCGCCAGCAGCCAGGGACCGGACAGGGGGAACCCTGAAGCTTTCTTT

clone size: NA
J gene: TRBJ1-4
V gene: TRBV30
D gene: NA
CDR3 protein: CAGPTGANEKLFF
CDR3 DNA: TGTGCTGGCCCCACCGGAGCTAATGAAAAACTGTTTTTT

clone size: many
J gene: TRBJ1-5
V gene: TRBV12-3/TRBV12-4
D gene: NA
CDR3 protein: CASSLSPGVINQPQHF
CDR3 DNA: TGTGCCAGCAGTTTGTCCCCAGGCGTGATCAATCAGCCCCAGCATTTT

clone size: NA
J gene: TRBJ2-7
V gene: TRBV6-5
D gene: TRBD2
CDR3 protein: CASSYTSSGGYEQYF
CDR3 DNA: TGTGCCAGCAGTTACACCTCTAGCGGAGGCTACGAGCAGTACTTC

clone size: NA
J gene: TRBJ2-2
V gene: TRBV20-1
D gene: NA
CDR3 protein: CSARDDWASVKGRTGELFF
CDR3 DNA: TGCAGTGCTAGAGATGATTGGGCTAGCGTCAAAGGGAGGACCGGGGAGCTGTTTTTT

clone size: NA
J gene: TRBJ1-1
V gene: TRBV13
D gene: NA
CDR3 protein: CASSRGGGGGTEAFF
CDR3 DNA: TGTGCCAGTTCCCGCGGTGGCGGTGGAGGCACTGAAGCTTTCTTT

clone size: many
J gene: TRBJ2-1
V gene: TRBV29-1
D gene: NA
CDR3 protein: CSVERRNYNEQFF
CDR3 DNA: TGCAGCGTTGAGAGGAGGAACTACAATGAGCAGTTCTTC

clone size: NA
J gene: TRBJ2-2
V gene: TRBV6-4
D gene: NA
CDR3 protein: CASSDTGGEVTGELFF
CDR3 DNA: TGTGCCAGCAGTGACACGGGGGGCGAGGTCACCGGGGAGCTGTTTTTT

clone size: many
J gene: TRBJ2-3
V gene: TRBV2
D gene: NA
CDR3 protein: CASSEGGLVDTQYF
CDR3 DNA: TGTGCCAGCAGTGAAGGGGGGCTTGTAGATACGCAGTATTTT

clone size: many
J gene: TRBJ1-1
V gene: TRBV13
D gene: TRBD1
CDR3 protein: CASSPISTGDTEAFF
CDR3 DNA: TGTGCCAGCAGCCCCATCTCGACAGGGGACACTGAAGCTTTCTTT

clone size: many
J gene: TRBJ2-7
V gene: TRBV4-1
D gene: TRBD2
CDR3 protein: CASSQERTSDEQYF
CDR3 DNA: TGCGCCAGCAGCCAAGAACGGACTAGCGACGAGCAGTACTTC

clone size: many
J gene: TRBJ2-7
V gene: TRBV20-1
D gene: NA
CDR3 protein: CSARKPEEGEQYF
CDR3 DNA: TGCAGTGCTAGAAAGCCTGAGGAGGGCGAGCAGTACTTC

clone size: NA
J gene: TRBJ2-7
V gene: TRBV3-1
D gene: TRBD1
CDR3 protein: CASSQFRDRAYEQYF
CDR3 DNA: TGTGCCAGCAGCCAATTCCGGGACAGGGCCTACGAGCAGTACTTC

clone size: NA
J gene: TRBJ1-1
V gene: TRBV30
D gene: NA
CDR3 protein: CAMDPKGTEALF
CDR3 DNA: TGTGCCATGGACCCTAAGGGAACTGAAGCTCTCTTT

clone size: many
J gene: TRBJ2-5
V gene: TRBV4-3
D gene: NA
CDR3 protein: CASSQDRQSQETQYF
CDR3 DNA: TGCGCCAGCAGCCAAGATCGCCAGTCCCAAGAGACCCAGTACTTC

clone size: many
J gene: TRBJ1-1
V gene: TRBV29-1
D gene: NA
CDR3 protein: CSVPDGRNTEAFF
CDR3 DNA: TGCAGCGTCCCCGATGGGCGGAACACTGAAGCTTTCTTT

clone size: NA
J gene: TRBJ2-1
V gene: TRBV6-5
D gene: NA
CDR3 protein: CASSKTGYNEQFF
CDR3 DNA: TGTGCCAGCAGTAAGACAGGCTACAATGAGCAGTTCTTC

clone size: many
J gene: TRBJ1-1
V gene: TRBV6-1
D gene: NA
CDR3 protein: CASSDWGEGEAFF
CDR3 DNA: TGTGCCAGCAGTGATTGGGGGGAGGGGGAAGCTTTCTTT

clone size: NA
J gene: TRBJ1-4
V gene: TRBV4-3
D gene: NA
CDR3 protein: CASSQHRELGVNEKLFF
CDR3 DNA: TGCGCCAGCAGCCAACACAGGGAGTTAGGGGTCAATGAAAAACTGTTTTTT

clone size: NA
J gene: TRBJ2-5
V gene: TRBV15
D gene: NA
CDR3 protein: CATSIGPYTGGVETQYF
CDR3 DNA: TGTGCCACCAGCATCGGACCGTATACAGGGGGGGTAGAGACCCAGTACTTC

clone size: many
J gene: TRBJ2-1
V gene: TRBV2
D gene: NA
CDR3 protein: CASSVEGSSYNEQFF
CDR3 DNA: TGTGCCAGCAGTGTTGAGGGAAGCTCCTACAATGAGCAGTTCTTC

clone size: many
J gene: TRBJ2-7
V gene: TRBV7-9
D gene: NA
CDR3 protein: CASSPRDGLTYEQYF
CDR3 DNA: TGTGCCAGCAGCCCTCGGGACGGACTGACCTACGAGCAGTACTTC

clone size: many
J gene: TRBJ1-4
V gene: TRBV19
D gene: NA
CDR3 protein: CASSTGGGRNEKLFF
CDR3 DNA: TGTGCCAGTAGTACCGGGGGAGGGCGTAATGAAAAACTGTTTTTT

clone size: few
J gene: TRBJ2-3
V gene: TRBV12-3/TRBV12-4
D gene: NA
CDR3 protein: CASSSGLVTDTQYF
CDR3 DNA: TGTGCCAGCAGTTCGGGACTTGTCACAGATACGCAGTATTTT

clone size: many
J gene: TRBJ2-5
V gene: TRBV7-7
D gene: TRBD2
CDR3 protein: CASSPLAGGPVDF
CDR3 DNA: TGTGCCAGCAGCCCTCTAGCGGGGGGGCCTGTGGACTTC

clone size: many
J gene: TRBJ1-3
V gene: TRBV7-8
D gene: NA
CDR3 protein: CASSLAFSGDFSGNTIYF
CDR3 DNA: TGTGCCAGCAGTTTAGCATTCTCCGGGGATTTCTCTGGAAACACCATATATTTT

clone size: many
J gene: TRBJ2-6
V gene: TRBV19
D gene: NA
CDR3 protein: CASRDSSGANVLTF
CDR3 DNA: TGTGCCAGCAGGGACTCCTCTGGGGCCAACGTCCTGACTTTC